This paragraph covers one T cell receptor beta chain sequence. The germline CDR1 and CDR2 sequences are SGDLS and YYNGEE. Trimming removed 4 bases from V and 1 base from J, with 11 bases in between. The CDR3 length is 14 residues. These data are taken from a study of blood T cell repertoires in COVID-19. Repertoires were generated with immunoSEQ multiplex PCR, while TCRdb's copy carries only in-frame clones and drops some. The sample shows tens of thousands of clones, about 87% of them seen only once. The rearrangement uses TRBV9 and TRBJ1-1; D is perhaps TRBD1 (5 bases). The sequencing input was peripheral blood. The receptor was derived from a man older than 75 with acute or convalescent COVID-19. For the CDR3, the DNA is TGTGCCAGCAGCCTTGGGGGAGGGAACACTGAAGCTTTCTTT. Encoded protein: CASSLGGGNTEAFF.